The 5 T cell receptor beta chains below were found in one sample sequenced in a study of human thymus T cells. Here immunoSEQ multiplex PCR was the method, and the copy in TCRdb shows in-frame clones only, minus some. The repertoire holds around 44,000 clones, with around 94% as singletons. The sample consisted of blood. All receptors come from a boy in the first two years of life with a congenital heart defect but otherwise immunologically healthy.

Only one count was recorded for this clone. The V and J genes are TRBV5-5 and TRBJ2-6; D remains unclear. The CDR3 is 17 residues long. CDR1 and CDR2 (germline): SGHKS, YYEKEE (reference sequence). V shed 5 bases and J shed 5 bases, with 20 bases lying between them. In nucleotides, the CDR3 is TGTGCCAGCAGACAAAATGTCGCACAAAGTCGGGCCAACGTCCTGACTTTC. Residues: CASRQNVAQSRANVLTF.

The chain has TRBV5-4 and TRBJ2-3; TRBD2 matches at 15 bases. This CDR3 has 16 residues. V was pared by 4 bases and J by 6 bases, with 6 bases of the junction left unmatched. CDR1 and CDR2 from the germline V gene are SGHNT and YYREEE (reference sequence). The CDR3 DNA reads TGTGCCAGCAGCCCGGGACTAGCGGGGGGAAGTGATACGCAGTATTTT. Amino acids: CASSPGLAGGSDTQYF.

This chain connects TRBV7-9 to TRBJ1-2; D remains ambiguous. Germline V gives CDR1 SEHNR, CDR2 FQNEAQ (reference sequence). Between the trimmed V and J ends, which lost 1 base and 7 bases, there was a span of 13 bases. This CDR3 is 14 amino acids long. The DNA for the CDR3 is TGTGCCAGCAGCTTAGAAGGAGGGAGCTTTGGCTACACCTTC. Protein sequence: CASSLEGGSFGYTF.

CDR3 sequence: CASSNRKGELFF. CDR3 bases: TGTGCCAGCAGCAATAGGAAAGGGGAGCTGTTTTTT. The chain is built from TRBV21-1 and TRBJ2-2. TRBV21-1 is an annotated pseudogene. The CDR3 has 12 amino acids.

The chain joins TRBV5-1 to TRBJ2-2; D may be TRBD2 (5 bases). Trimming took off 4 bases at V and 0 bases at J, with 7 bases between the two ends. The germline V gene encodes CDR1 SGHRS and CDR2 YFSETQ. The CDR3 extends over 14 amino acids. The CDR3 bases are TGCGCCAGCAGCGTCGGGGCGAACACCGGGGAGCTGTTTTTT. This codes for CASSVGANTGELFF.